This T cell receptor beta chain comes out of a study of shared clonotypes between healthy human individuals. On the study more broadly: The plates for each donor numbered three CD4 naive, three CD4 memory, two CD8 naive and one CD8 memory. Study-wide findings and caveats: Sharing across a few donors was seen in roughly 5% of naive CD4 clonotypes. Naive subsets usually exceeded memory subsets in estimated richness.

Regarding this clone: Its antigen is not identified.

Only in-frame clones appear in the TCRdb table, and some are missing; sequencing was by immunoSEQ multiplex PCR. This table has 2 million to 2.5 million clones, 80% to 95% appearing once. Losses at the gene ends were 6 bases for V and 3 bases for J; bases not matched to a gene: 6. This CDR3 contains 14 residues. Germline loops: CDR1 SQVTM, CDR2 ANQGSEA. This clonotype was obtained from a man between 18 and 29 years old in good health. Some clones in this sample may be carry-over from other donors' samples. The rearrangement links TRBV29-1 to TRBJ2-7; 12 nucleotides line up with TRBD2. Sequencing used naive CD4+ T cells from PBMCs. As for subset: CD45RA+ positively selected. The CDR3 loop is CSVALTSGSYEQYF. DNA of the CDR3: TGCAGCGTCGCCCTGACTAGCGGGAGCTACGAGCAGTACTTC.